This T cell receptor (beta chain) emerged from a study of T cell responses to AZD1222 COVID-19 vaccine. Profiled with immunoSEQ multiplex PCR; TCRdb holds only in-frame clones, not every one. This table has around 76,000 clones, approximately 85% appearing once. The starting material was peripheral blood, obtained on day 0 of AZD1222 vaccination. This receptor was taken from an adult in good health.

The CDR3 sequence is CASSARQGLGGYTF. The CDR3 region has the DNA TGTGCCAGCAGTGCCCGACAGGGACTAGGAGGCTACACCTTC. The genes are TRBV27 and TRBJ1-2; 7 bases agree with TRBD1. The CDR3 is made up of 14 amino acids. V shed 5 bases, J shed 8 bases, and the junction held 11 bases outside the gene matches. The germline V gene has CDR1 MNHEY and CDR2 SMNVEV (reference sequence).